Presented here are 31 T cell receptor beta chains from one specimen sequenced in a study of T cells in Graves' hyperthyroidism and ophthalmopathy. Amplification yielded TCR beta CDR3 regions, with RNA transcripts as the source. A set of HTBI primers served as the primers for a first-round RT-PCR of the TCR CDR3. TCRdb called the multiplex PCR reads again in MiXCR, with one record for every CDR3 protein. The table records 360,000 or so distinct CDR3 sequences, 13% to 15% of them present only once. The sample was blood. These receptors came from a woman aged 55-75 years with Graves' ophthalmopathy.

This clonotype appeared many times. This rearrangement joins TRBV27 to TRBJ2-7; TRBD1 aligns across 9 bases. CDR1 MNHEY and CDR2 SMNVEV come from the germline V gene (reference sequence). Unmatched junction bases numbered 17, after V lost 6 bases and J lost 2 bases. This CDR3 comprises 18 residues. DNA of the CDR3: TGTGCCAGCAGCCCTCTCCACAGGGGGCTTAAAAGAGCCTACGAGCAGTACTTC. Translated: CASSPLHRGLKRAYEQYF.

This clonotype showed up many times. The CDR3 loop reads CASSLLGQGAYGYTF. CDR3 DNA sequence: TGTGCCAGCAGTTTATTGGGACAGGGGGCGTATGGCTACACCTTC. J is TRBJ1-2 and V is TRBV27; 12 bases are shared with TRBD1. Losses at the gene ends were 1 base for V and 5 bases for J; bases not matched to a gene: 2. CDR3 size: 15 residues. The germline V gene encodes CDR1 MNHEY and CDR2 SMNVEV (reference sequence).

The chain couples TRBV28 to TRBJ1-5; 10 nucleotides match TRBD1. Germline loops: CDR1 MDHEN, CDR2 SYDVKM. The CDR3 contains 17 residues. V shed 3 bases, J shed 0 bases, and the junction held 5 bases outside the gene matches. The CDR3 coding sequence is TGTGCCAGCAGTTTGAGACAGGGGGCGAATAGCAATCAGCCCCAGCATTTT. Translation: CASSLRQGANSNQPQHF.

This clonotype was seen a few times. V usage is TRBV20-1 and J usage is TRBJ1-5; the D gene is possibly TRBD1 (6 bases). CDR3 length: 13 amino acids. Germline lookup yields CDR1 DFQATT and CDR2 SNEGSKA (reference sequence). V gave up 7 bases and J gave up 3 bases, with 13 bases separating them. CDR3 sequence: CSVGGALNQPQHF. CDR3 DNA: TGCAGTGTGGGGGGGGCCCTCAATCAGCCCCAGCATTTT.

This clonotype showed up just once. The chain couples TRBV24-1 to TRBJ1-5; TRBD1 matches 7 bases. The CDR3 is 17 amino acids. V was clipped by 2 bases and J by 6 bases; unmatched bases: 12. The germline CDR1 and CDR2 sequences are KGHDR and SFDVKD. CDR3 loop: CATSDSRSGGRSQPQHF. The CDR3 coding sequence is TGTGCCACCAGTGATTCTCGTTCAGGGGGGCGTAGTCAGCCCCAGCATTTT.

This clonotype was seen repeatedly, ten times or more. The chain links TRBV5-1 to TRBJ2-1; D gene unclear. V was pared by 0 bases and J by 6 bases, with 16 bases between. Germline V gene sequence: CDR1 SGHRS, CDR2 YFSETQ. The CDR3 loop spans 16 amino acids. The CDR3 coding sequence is TGCGCCAGCAGCTTGGTAGCTCCTACCTCGGGCAATGAGCAGTTCTTC. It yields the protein CASSLVAPTSGNEQFF. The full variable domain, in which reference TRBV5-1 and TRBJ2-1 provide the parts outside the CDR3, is KAGVTQTPRYLIKTRGQQVTLSCSPISGHRSVSWYQQTPGQGLQFLFEYFSETQRNKGNFPGRFSGRQFSNSRSEMNVSTLELGDSALYLCASSLVAPTSGNEQFFGPGTRLTVL.

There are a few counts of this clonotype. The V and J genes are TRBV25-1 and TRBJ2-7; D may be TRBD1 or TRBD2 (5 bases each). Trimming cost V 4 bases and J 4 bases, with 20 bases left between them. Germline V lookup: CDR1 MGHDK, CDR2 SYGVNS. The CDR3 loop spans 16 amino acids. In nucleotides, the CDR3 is TGTGCCAGCAGTGTAATGGGGGAAGGGGCTAGGTACGAGCAGTACTTC. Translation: CASSVMGEGARYEQYF.

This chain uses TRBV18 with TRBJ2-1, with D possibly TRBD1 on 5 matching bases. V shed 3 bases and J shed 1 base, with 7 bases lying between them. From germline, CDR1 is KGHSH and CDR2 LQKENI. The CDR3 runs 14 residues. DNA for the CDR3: TGTGCCAGCTCACCGAACAGGTCCTACAATGAGCAGTTCTTC. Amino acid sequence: CASSPNRSYNEQFF.

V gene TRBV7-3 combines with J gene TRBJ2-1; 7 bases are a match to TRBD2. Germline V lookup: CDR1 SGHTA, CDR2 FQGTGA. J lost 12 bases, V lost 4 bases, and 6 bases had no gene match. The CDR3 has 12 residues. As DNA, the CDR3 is TGTGCCAGCAGCTCTAGCGGAGGGATGCAGTTCTTC. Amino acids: CASSSSGGMQFF. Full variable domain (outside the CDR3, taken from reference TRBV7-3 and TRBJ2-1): GAGVSQTPSNKVTEKGKYVELRCDPISGHTALYWYRQSLGQGPEFLIYFQGTGAADDSGLPNDRFFAVRPEGSVSTLKIQRTERGDSAVYLCASSSSGGMQFFGPGTRLTVL.

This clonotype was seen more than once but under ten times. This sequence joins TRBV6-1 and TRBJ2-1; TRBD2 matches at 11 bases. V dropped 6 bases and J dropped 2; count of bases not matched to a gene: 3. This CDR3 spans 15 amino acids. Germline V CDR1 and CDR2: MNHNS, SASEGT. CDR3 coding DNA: TGTGCCAGCAGGCCGACTAGCGGGACCTACAATGAGCAGTTCTTC. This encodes CASRPTSGTYNEQFF.

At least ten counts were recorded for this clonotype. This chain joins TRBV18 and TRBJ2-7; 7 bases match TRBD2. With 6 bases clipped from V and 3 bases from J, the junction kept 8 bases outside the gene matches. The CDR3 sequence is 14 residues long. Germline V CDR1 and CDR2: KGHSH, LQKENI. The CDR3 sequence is CASSPGLPDYEQYF. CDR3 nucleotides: TGTGCCAGCTCGCCGGGACTACCGGACTACGAGCAGTACTTC.

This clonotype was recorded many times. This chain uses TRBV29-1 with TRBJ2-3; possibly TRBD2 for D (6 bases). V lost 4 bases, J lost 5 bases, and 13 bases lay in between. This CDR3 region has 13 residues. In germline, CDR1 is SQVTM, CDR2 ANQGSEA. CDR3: CSVVGTGGDTQYF. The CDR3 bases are TGCAGCGTTGTAGGGACTGGTGGAGATACGCAGTATTTT.

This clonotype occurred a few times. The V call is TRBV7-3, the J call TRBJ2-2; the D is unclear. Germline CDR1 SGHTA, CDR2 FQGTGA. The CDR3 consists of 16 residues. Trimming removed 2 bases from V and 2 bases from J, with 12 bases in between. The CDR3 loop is CASSLEAGKNTGELFF. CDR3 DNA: TGTGCCAGCAGCTTAGAGGCTGGGAAAAACACCGGGGAGCTGTTTTTT.

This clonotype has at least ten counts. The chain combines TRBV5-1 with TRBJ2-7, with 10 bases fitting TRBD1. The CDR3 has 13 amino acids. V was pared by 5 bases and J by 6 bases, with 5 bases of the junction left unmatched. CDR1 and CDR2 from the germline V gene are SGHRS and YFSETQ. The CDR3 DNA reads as TGCGCCAGCAGAAGGGACAGGGGAGGCGAGCAGTACTTC. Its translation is CASRRDRGGEQYF.

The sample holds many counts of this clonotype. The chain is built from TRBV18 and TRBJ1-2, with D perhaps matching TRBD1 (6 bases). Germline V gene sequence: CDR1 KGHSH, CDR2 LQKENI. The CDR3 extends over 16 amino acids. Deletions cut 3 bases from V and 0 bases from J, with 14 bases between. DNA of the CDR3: TGTGCCAGCTCACCTCGACAGGAGGGTTCTAACTATGGCTACACCTTC. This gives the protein CASSPRQEGSNYGYTF. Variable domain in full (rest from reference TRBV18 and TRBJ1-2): NAGVMQNPRHLVRRRGQEARLRCSPMKGHSHVYWYRQLPEEGLKFMVYLQKENIIDESGMPKERFSAEFPKEGPSILRIQQVVRGDSAAYFCASSPRQEGSNYGYTFGSGTRLTVV.

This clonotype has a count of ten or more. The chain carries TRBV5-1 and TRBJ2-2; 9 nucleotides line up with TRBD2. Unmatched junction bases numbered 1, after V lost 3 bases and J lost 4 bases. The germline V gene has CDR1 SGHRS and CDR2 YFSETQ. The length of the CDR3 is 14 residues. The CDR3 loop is CASSSSGATGELFF. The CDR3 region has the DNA TGCGCCAGCAGCTCTAGCGGGGCCACCGGGGAGCTGTTTTTT.

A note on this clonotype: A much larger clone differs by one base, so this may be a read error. The CDR3 is CASSLGGITDTQYF. The CDR3 nucleotides read TGCGCCAGCAGCTTGGGCGGGATCACAGATACGCAGTATTTT. V and J are TRBV5-1 and TRBJ2-3, with D possibly being TRBD2 (6 bases). Trimming left V 0 bases short and J 2 bases short, with 7 bases between. The CDR3 is 14 residues long. The germline V gene has CDR1 SGHRS and CDR2 YFSETQ.

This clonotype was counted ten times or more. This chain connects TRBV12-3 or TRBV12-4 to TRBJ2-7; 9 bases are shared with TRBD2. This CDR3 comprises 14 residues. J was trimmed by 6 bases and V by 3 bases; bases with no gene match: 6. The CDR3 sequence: CASSFRREGGEQYF. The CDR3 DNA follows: TGTGCCAGCAGTTTCCGGCGGGAGGGGGGCGAGCAGTACTTC.

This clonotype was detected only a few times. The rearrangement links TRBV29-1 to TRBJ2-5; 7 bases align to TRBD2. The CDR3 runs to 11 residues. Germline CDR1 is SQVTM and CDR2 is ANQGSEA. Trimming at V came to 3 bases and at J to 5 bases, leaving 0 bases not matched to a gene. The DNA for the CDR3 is TGCAGCGTTGAGGGGGGGGAGACCCAGTACTTC. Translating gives CSVEGGETQYF.

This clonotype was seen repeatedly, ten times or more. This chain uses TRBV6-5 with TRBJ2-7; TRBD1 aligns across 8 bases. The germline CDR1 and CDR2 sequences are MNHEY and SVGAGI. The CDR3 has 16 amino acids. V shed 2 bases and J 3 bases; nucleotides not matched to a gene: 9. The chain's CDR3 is CASSYARTGTGYEQYF. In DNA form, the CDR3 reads TGTGCCAGCAGTTACGCACGGACAGGGACGGGCTACGAGCAGTACTTC.

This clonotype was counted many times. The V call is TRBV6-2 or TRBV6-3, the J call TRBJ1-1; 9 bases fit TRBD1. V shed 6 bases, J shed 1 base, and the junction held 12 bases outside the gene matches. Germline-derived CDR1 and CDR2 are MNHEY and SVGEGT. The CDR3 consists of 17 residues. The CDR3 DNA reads TGTGCCAGCAGGGCTTTTTTGGCGGGACAGGGGAACACTGAAGCTTTCTTT. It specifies CASRAFLAGQGNTEAFF.

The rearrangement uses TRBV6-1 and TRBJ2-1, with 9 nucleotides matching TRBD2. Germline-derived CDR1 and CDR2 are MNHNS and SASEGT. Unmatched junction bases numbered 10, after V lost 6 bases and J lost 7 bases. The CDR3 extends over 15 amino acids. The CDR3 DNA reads TGTGCCAGCAGCAGAGCGGGAGGTTGGTTGAATGAGCAGTTCTTC. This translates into CASSRAGGWLNEQFF.

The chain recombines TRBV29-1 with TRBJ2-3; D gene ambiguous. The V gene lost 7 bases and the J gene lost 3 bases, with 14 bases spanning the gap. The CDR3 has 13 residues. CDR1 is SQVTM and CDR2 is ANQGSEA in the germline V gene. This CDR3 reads CSASSELTDTQYF. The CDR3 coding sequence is TGCAGCGCCTCCAGCGAACTAACAGATACGCAGTATTTT.

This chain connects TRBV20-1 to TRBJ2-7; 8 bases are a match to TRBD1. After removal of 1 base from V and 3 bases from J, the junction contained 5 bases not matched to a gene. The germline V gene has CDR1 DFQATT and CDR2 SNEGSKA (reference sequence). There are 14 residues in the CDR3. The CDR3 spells CSARGGTGGYEQYF. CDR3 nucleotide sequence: TGCAGTGCTAGAGGAGGGACAGGCGGCTACGAGCAGTACTTC.

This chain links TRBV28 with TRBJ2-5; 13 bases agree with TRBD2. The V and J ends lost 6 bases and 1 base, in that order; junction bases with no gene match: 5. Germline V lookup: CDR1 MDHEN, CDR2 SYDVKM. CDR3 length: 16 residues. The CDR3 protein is CASSILAGGAQETQYF. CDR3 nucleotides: TGTGCCAGCAGCATACTAGCGGGAGGGGCCCAAGAGACCCAGTACTTC.

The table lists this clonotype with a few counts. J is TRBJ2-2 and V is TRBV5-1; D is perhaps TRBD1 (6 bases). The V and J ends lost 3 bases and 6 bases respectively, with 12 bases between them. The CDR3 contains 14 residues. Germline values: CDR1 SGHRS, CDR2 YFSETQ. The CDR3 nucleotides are TGCGCCAGCAGCTGGACAGTACCGGCCGGGGAGCTGTTTTTT. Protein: CASSWTVPAGELFF.

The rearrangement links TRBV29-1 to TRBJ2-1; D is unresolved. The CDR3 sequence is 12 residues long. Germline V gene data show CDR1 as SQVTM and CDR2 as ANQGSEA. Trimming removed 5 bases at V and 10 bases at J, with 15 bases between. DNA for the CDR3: TGCAGCGTTACCGACGGGTCGCGGGAGCAGTTCTTC. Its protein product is CSVTDGSREQFF.

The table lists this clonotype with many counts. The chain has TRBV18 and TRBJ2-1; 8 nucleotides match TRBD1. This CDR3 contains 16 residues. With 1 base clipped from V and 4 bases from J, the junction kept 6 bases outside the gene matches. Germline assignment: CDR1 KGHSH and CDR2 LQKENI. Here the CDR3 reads CASSPQGQGTYNEQFF. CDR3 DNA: TGTGCCAGCTCACCACAAGGACAGGGCACTTACAATGAGCAGTTCTTC.

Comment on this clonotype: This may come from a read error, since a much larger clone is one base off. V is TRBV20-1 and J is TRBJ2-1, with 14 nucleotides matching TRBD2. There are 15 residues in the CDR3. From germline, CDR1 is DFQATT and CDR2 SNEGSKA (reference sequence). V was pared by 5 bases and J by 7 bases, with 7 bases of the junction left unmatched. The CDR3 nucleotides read TGCAGTGCTGGACCCGGGACTAGCGGGGGAAATGAGCAGTTCTTC. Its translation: CSAGPGTSGGNEQFF.

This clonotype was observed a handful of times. The CDR3 DNA follows: TGTGCCAGCATTTCTGGCAGGGGACGCGAGCAGTTCTTC. Residues: CASISGRGREQFF. This chain links TRBV28 with TRBJ2-1; a weak D match, TRBD1 (6 bases). Germline CDR1 reads MDHEN; CDR2 reads SYDVKM. The CDR3 has 13 residues. Trimming took 7 bases from V and 10 from J, leaving 17 bases between them.

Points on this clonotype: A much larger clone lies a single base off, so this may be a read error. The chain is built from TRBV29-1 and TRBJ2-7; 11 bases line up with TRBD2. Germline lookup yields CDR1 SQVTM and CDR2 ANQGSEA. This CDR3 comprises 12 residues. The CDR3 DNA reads TGCGGCGTTTCGACTAGCGGGATGGAGCAGTACTTC. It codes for CGVSTSGMEQYF.